The 18 T cell receptor beta chains below were found in one sample sequenced in a study of CD8 T cells in Susac syndrome. RNA totalling roughly 0.45 to 1 ug underwent reverse transcription with random hexamers. TCRdb reprocessed the immunoSEQ multiplex PCR reads via MiXCR and lists one record per CDR3 protein. This table holds fewer than 250,000 distinct CDR3 sequences, roughly 90% found once. Material: CD8+ T cells from PBMCs. Source of these receptors: a human donor with multiple sclerosis.

This clonotype appeared a single time. V usage is TRBV7-9 and J usage is TRBJ2-3; no reliable D call. Trimming took off 5 bases at V and 4 bases at J, with 16 bases between the two ends. This CDR3 comprises 15 residues. Per the germline V gene, CDR1 is SEHNR and CDR2 is FQNEAQ (reference sequence). CDR3 sequence reads: CASSPWLLSADTQYF. CDR3 nucleotide sequence: TGTGCCAGCAGCCCCTGGCTACTGTCGGCAGATACGCAGTATTTT.

This chain uses TRBV4-3 with TRBJ2-4; 7 bases fit TRBD2. V dropped 4 bases and J dropped 2; count of bases not matched to a gene: 14. The germline CDR1 and CDR2 sequences are LGHNA and YSLEER. This CDR3 spans 18 amino acids. The CDR3 reads CASSPELLGRDSKNIQYF. For the CDR3, the DNA is TGCGCCAGCAGCCCAGAACTTCTAGGGAGGGACTCCAAAAACATTCAGTACTTC.

The chain recombines TRBV9 with TRBJ2-2, with a tentative D call TRBD2 (6 bases). Trimming removed 4 bases from V and 1 base from J, with 17 bases in between. The CDR3 is 17 residues long. The germline CDR1 and CDR2 sequences are SGDLS and YYNGEE. Here the CDR3 reads CASSSGGAARNTGELFF. The DNA of the CDR3 is TGTGCCAGCAGCTCGGGCGGGGCAGCTCGGAACACCGGGGAGCTGTTTTTT.

J is TRBJ2-2 and V is TRBV30; either TRBD1 or TRBD2 may fit D (6 bases each). The germline V gene encodes CDR1 GTSNPN and CDR2 SVGIG (reference sequence). Deletions cut 7 bases from V and 6 bases from J, with 21 bases between. The CDR3 covers 15 residues. CDR3 coding DNA: TGTGCCTCGGAGGAGGGGGTTTTAAAGGCCGGGGAGCTGTTTTTT. This translates into CASEEGVLKAGELFF.

The chain is built from TRBV28 and TRBJ1-1, with D perhaps TRBD1 (6 bases). The CDR3 length is 12 residues. CDR1 is MDHEN and CDR2 is SYDVKM in the germline V gene. V lost 8 bases and J lost 4, with 11 bases in between. The CDR3 loop reads CASYRVGTEAFF. In nucleotides, the CDR3 is TGTGCCAGCTACAGGGTGGGCACTGAAGCTTTCTTT.

The chain employs TRBV2 and TRBJ1-2; 7 bases line up with TRBD1. Looked up from germline, CDR1 is SNHLY and CDR2 is FYNNEI. The V segment lost 0 bases and the J segment 4 bases; nucleotides outside the gene matches: 2. The CDR3 covers 14 residues. The DNA of the CDR3 is TGTGCCAGCAGTGAAGCAAGGACAGGCTATGGCTACACCTTC. It specifies CASSEARTGYGYTF.

J is TRBJ2-5 and V is TRBV3-1; maybe TRBD1 (6 bases). The CDR3 is made up of 15 amino acids. V was shortened by 0 bases and J by 3 bases, with 11 bases between the two germline ends. Per the germline V gene, CDR1 is LGHDT and CDR2 is YNNKEL (reference sequence). The CDR3: CASSQDRNREETQYF. CDR3 DNA sequence: TGTGCCAGCAGCCAAGATCGCAACAGGGAAGAGACCCAGTACTTC.

The chain is built from TRBV13 and TRBJ2-5; 9 nucleotides agree with TRBD1. The CDR3 runs to 16 residues. Germline-derived CDR1 and CDR2 are PRHDT and FYEKMQ (reference sequence). Germline trimming cut 1 base from V and 3 bases from J; bases unmatched to any gene: 6. The CDR3 DNA is TGTGCCAGCAGCTTAGTCGCCGACAGGGGGGAAGAGACCCAGTACTTC. It translates to CASSLVADRGEETQYF.

The chain joins TRBV7-2 to TRBJ2-5; possibly TRBD1 for D (5 bases). The CDR3 length is 20 residues. Trimming shortened V by 2 bases and J by 1 base, and 26 bases separated the two germline ends. Germline V lookup: CDR1 SGHTA, CDR2 FQGNSA. The CDR3: CASSLPTEPQGRTGQETQYF. CDR3 in DNA: TGTGCCAGCAGCTTACCGACGGAGCCGCAGGGCCGAACGGGCCAAGAGACCCAGTACTTC.

The V gene is TRBV10-3, the J gene TRBJ2-3; D not certain. The germline V gene has CDR1 ENHRY and CDR2 SYGVKD. V shed 0 bases and J shed 6 bases, with 7 bases lying between them. CDR3 length equals 13 residues. The CDR3 is CAISESLDDTQYF. The CDR3 DNA is TGTGCCATCAGTGAGTCCCTCGACGATACGCAGTATTTT.

Here the CDR3 DNA reads TGTGCCAGCACGGAGCTACAGGGGAGGTACGAGCAGTACTTC. Encoded protein: CASTELQGRYEQYF. This sequence joins TRBV6-2 or TRBV6-3 and TRBJ2-7; perhaps TRBD1 as D (7 bases). The V and J ends lost 7 bases and 4 bases respectively, with 17 bases between them. The germline V gene encodes CDR1 MNHEY and CDR2 SVGEGT. This CDR3 comprises 14 residues.

The V and J genes are TRBV7-9 and TRBJ2-7; a weak D match, TRBD2 (6 bases). Per the germline V gene, CDR1 is SEHNR and CDR2 is FQNEAQ (reference sequence). V gave up 3 bases and J gave up 4 bases, with 16 bases separating them. The CDR3 sequence is 15 residues long. CDR3: CASSLAVGEEYEQYF. The DNA for the CDR3 is TGTGCCAGCAGCTTGGCGGTAGGGGAGGAATACGAGCAGTACTTC.

Turning to this clonotype: Relative to the germline gene, one junction end is altered; a read error may explain this. J is TRBJ1-1 and V is TRBV5-1; 9 bases map to TRBD1. Per the germline V gene, CDR1 is SGHRS and CDR2 is YFSETQ. The CDR3 is 13 amino acids. This CDR3 is CASSPPGQGEAFF. The CDR3 region has the DNA TGCGCCAGCAGCCCTCCGGGACAGGGAGAAGCTTTTTTT.

CDR3 nucleotide sequence: TGTGCCAGCAGCTTACGTGGGACGGGATACTCCTACAATGAGCAGTTCTTC. Residues: CASSLRGTGYSYNEQFF. The chain has TRBV7-2 and TRBJ2-1, with D perhaps TRBD1 or TRBD2 (5 bases each). This CDR3 comprises 17 residues. Trimming took 2 bases from V and 0 from J, leaving 14 bases between them. Per the germline V gene, CDR1 is SGHTA and CDR2 is FQGNSA.

The J gene is TRBJ2-1, the V gene TRBV7-9, with 8 bases lining up with TRBD2. This CDR3 contains 15 residues. Germline V gives CDR1 SEHNR, CDR2 FQNEAQ (reference sequence). Unmatched junction bases numbered 10, after V lost 4 bases and J lost 8 bases. The CDR3 loop reads CASSSGLVRVDEQFF. DNA of the CDR3: TGTGCCAGCAGCTCGGGACTAGTGAGGGTGGATGAGCAGTTCTTC.

This clonotype was observed a single time. The rearrangement joins TRBV5-4 to TRBJ2-2; possible D gene TRBD2, 6 bases. CDR3 length: 15 amino acids. The ends were cut back, 4 bases at V and 1 base at J, with 11 bases in the middle. Germline V gene data show CDR1 as SGHNT and CDR2 as YYREEE (reference sequence). The CDR3 sequence: CASSGGGGNTGELFF. For the CDR3, the DNA is TGTGCCAGCAGCGGGGGAGGAGGGAACACCGGGGAGCTGTTTTTT.

The rearrangement joins TRBV6-2 or TRBV6-3 to TRBJ2-1; either TRBD1 or TRBD2 may supply D (5 bases each). There are 16 residues in the CDR3. Germline values: CDR1 MNHEY, CDR2 SVGEGT. The ends were cut back, 0 bases at V and 0 bases at J, with 9 bases in the middle. CDR3 in amino acids: CASSYSSGASYNEQFF. The CDR3 nucleotides read TGTGCCAGCAGTTACTCTTCCGGGGCCTCCTACAATGAGCAGTTCTTC.

The rearrangement links TRBV30 to TRBJ2-1, with a tentative D call TRBD1 (5 bases). The CDR3 extends over 13 amino acids. V shed 0 bases and J shed 5 bases, with 8 bases lying between them. Per the germline V gene, CDR1 is GTSNPN and CDR2 is SVGIG (reference sequence). In DNA, the CDR3 is TGTGCCTGGAGTGTTGGGGCGAACAATGAGCAGTTCTTC. This codes for CAWSVGANNEQFF.